This T cell receptor beta chain was sequenced in a study of shared clonotypes between healthy human individuals. The study, taken as a whole, reports: Naive CD4 clonotypes overlapped across a handful of donors at roughly 5.1%. Naive subsets, compared against memory subsets, generally had larger estimated richness values.

On this clone: Its antigen is unknown.

In germline, CDR1 is MGHDK, CDR2 SYGVNS. V shed 6 bases and J shed 4 bases, with 12 bases lying between them. The CDR3 extends over 13 amino acids. The sorted-subset replicate PCRs were given 150 to 200 ng DNA, which is tens of thousands of T cell genomes. Clones were sequenced by immunoSEQ multiplex PCR, and TCRdb holds only the in-frame ones, with some missing. The repertoire holds fewer than 3 million clones, less than 95% seen once, with 0.37% in the top ten. Sequencing was done on a sample of naive CD4+ T cells from PBMCs. Subset reported: CD45RA+ positively selected. The receptor was isolated from a man aged 18 to 35 in good health. Some clones in this sample may be carry-over from other donors' samples. This chain links TRBV25-1 with TRBJ2-5; D is possibly TRBD2 (6 bases). CDR3 DNA: TGTGCCAGCAGGGCCGGGAGCATAGAGACCCAGTACTTC. This sequence encodes CASRAGSIETQYF.